The entry below gives a single TCR beta chain sequence along with its context. What it binds is not known. Cyclophosphamide on days +3 and +4 followed busulfan-fludarabine conditioning and a marrow graft. The data originate from a study of T cells after posttransplantation cyclophosphamide. General study results and limits: Recipient CMV seropositivity and CMV reactivation strongly tracked TRB clonality. Donor CD8+ memory clones often dominated recipient blood repertoires at later times.

V was trimmed by 1 base and J by 5 bases, leaving 14 bases between them. In germline, CDR1 is LNHNV, CDR2 YYDKDF (reference sequence). This CDR3 spans 16 amino acids. TCRdb's table, derived via immunoSEQ multiplex PCR, lists solely in-frame clones and lacks some. The sample has 9,000 to 10,000 clones, 82% seen once; the top ten hold approximately 15%. Sequenced material: PBMCs, taken 1903 days after a stem cell transplant with posttransplant cyclophosphamide. The sequence was obtained from a female patient in her thirties or forties who received an allogeneic stem cell transplant from a related donor, was CMV-positive, and had no GVHD. Some T cells may be provided by the graft donor. The rearrangement links TRBV15 to TRBJ1-4; tentatively, D is TRBD1 (6 bases). The CDR3, as DNA: TGTGCCACCAGCAGAGGGACAGTGGGGAACAATGAAAAACTGTTTTTT. It yields the protein CATSRGTVGNNEKLFF.